This TCR beta chain was identified in a study of T cells after yellow fever vaccination. Regarding the study as a whole: Clonotypes found in both CD4 and CD8 compartments made up a small share.

A single record per CDR3 protein comes from TCRdb applying MiXCR to the 5' RACE reads. The data show about 240,000 distinct CDR3 sequences, approximately 3.8% seen once. This clonotype was picked up many times. Its antigen is not identified. Trimming took 5 bases from V and 0 from J, leaving 13 bases between them. The CDR3 sequence is 15 residues long. Per germline, CDR1 LNHDA and CDR2 SQIVND (reference sequence). Source: PBMCs, taken 15 days after the yellow fever booster vaccination. This TCR derives from a young man who received the YFV17D yellow fever vaccine. The chain combines TRBV19 with TRBJ1-2; D gene unclear. The CDR3 coding sequence is TGTGCCAGTAGTGCCTCCGGGGAAGCTAACTATGGCTACACCTTC. As protein: CASSASGEANYGYTF. The full variable domain, its missing parts supplied by reference TRBV19 and TRBJ1-2, is DGGITQSPKYLFRKEGQNVTLSCEQNLNHDAMYWYRQDPGQGLRLIYYSQIVNDFQKGDIAEGYSVSREKKESFPLTVTSAQKNPTAFYLCASSASGEANYGYTFGSGTRLTVV.